Presented here are 23 T cell receptor beta chains from one specimen sequenced in a study of T cell responses to AZD1222 COVID-19 vaccine. Some clones are missing from TCRdb's copy, which holds only in-frame ones; the method was immunoSEQ multiplex PCR. The sample has 90,000 to 140,000 clones; roughly 89% are singletons. The source material was peripheral blood, sampled 28 days after the second AZD1222 dose. These receptors were collected from an adult who received the AZD1222 COVID-19 vaccine.

The rearrangement uses TRBV2 and TRBJ2-7; no firm D call. Looked up from germline, CDR1 is SNHLY and CDR2 is FYNNEI. V was clipped by 6 bases and J by 6 bases, with 9 bases between them. This CDR3 spans 11 amino acids. In nucleotides, the CDR3 is TGTGCCAGCAGCATATCACGCGAGCAGTACTTC. Encoded protein: CASSISREQYF.

The chain joins TRBV27 to TRBJ2-7; possibly TRBD1 for D (6 bases). The V gene lost 2 bases and the J gene lost 7 bases, with 18 bases spanning the gap. The CDR3 is 15 amino acids. In germline, CDR1 is MNHEY, CDR2 SMNVEV (reference sequence). DNA for the CDR3: TGTGCCAGCAGTTTAGACAGGCTAGGGCCTAGGGAGCAGTACTTC. Protein sequence: CASSLDRLGPREQYF.

The V and J genes are TRBV18 and TRBJ2-7; tentatively, D is TRBD1 (6 bases). This CDR3 comprises 14 residues. CDR1 KGHSH and CDR2 LQKENI come from the germline V gene. V dropped 4 bases and J dropped 4 bases, with 14 bases sitting between them. CDR3 sequence: CASSRDRSGYEQYF. The CDR3, as DNA: TGTGCCAGCTCACGAGACAGGTCGGGATACGAGCAGTACTTC.

The chain carries TRBV24-1 and TRBJ1-2; 8 nucleotides agree with TRBD1. With 5 bases clipped from V and 4 bases from J, the junction kept 8 bases outside the gene matches. Per the germline V gene, CDR1 is KGHDR and CDR2 is SFDVKD. The CDR3 consists of 15 residues. As DNA, the CDR3 is TGTGCCACCAGTGCCCCCGGACAGGGCCTCTATGGCTACACCTTC. This sequence encodes CATSAPGQGLYGYTF.

The genes are TRBV7-8 and TRBJ2-7, with D uncertain. CDR3 size: 13 residues. Per germline, CDR1 SGHVS and CDR2 FQNEAQ. The ends were cut back, 1 base at V and 6 bases at J, with 10 bases in the middle. The CDR3 nucleotides read TGTGCCAGCAGCTTAGAGACCATTAGCGAGCAGTACTTC. Protein product: CASSLETISEQYF.

The V gene is TRBV27, the J gene TRBJ2-7, with a weak D call TRBD1 (5 bases). This CDR3 is built from 11 residues. Germline CDR1 MNHEY, CDR2 SMNVEV (reference sequence). Trimming removed 4 bases at V and 8 bases at J, with 9 bases between. The CDR3 sequence: CASSSSGQQYF. The DNA of the CDR3 is TGTGCCAGCAGTTCCTCAGGGCAGCAGTACTTC.

This chain joins TRBV30 and TRBJ2-7; 7 bases are shared with TRBD2. Germline CDR1 and CDR2: GTSNPN and SVGIG (reference sequence). J lost 0 bases, V lost 4 bases, and 0 bases had no gene match. This CDR3 has 12 residues. For the CDR3, the DNA is TGTGCCTGGATAGCGGGCTCCTACGAGCAGTACTTC. Its protein product is CAWIAGSYEQYF.

The chain couples TRBV4-3 to TRBJ1-3; D perhaps matches TRBD1 (5 bases). Per the germline V gene, CDR1 is LGHNA and CDR2 is YSLEER. CDR3 size: 15 residues. V lost 4 bases to trimming and J lost 4 bases, with 14 bases between them. CDR3 sequence (DNA): TGCGCCAGCAGCCCGCGGGAGGGGCCAGGAAACACCATATATTTT. This encodes CASSPREGPGNTIYF.

This clone was recorded only once. The chain carries TRBV3-1 (or the pseudogene TRBV3-2) and TRBJ2-1, with D maybe TRBD1 (6 bases). The ends were cut back, 4 bases at V and 3 bases at J, with 10 bases in the middle. Germline CDR1 is LGHDT and CDR2 is YNNKEL (reference sequence). This CDR3 has 14 amino acids. CDR3 amino acids: CASSPGQYYNEQFF. The CDR3 DNA sequence: TGTGCCAGCAGCCCCGGACAGTACTACAATGAGCAGTTCTTC.

This chain connects TRBV28 to TRBJ1-2; D is unclear. CDR1 is MDHEN and CDR2 is SYDVKM in the germline V gene. V was clipped by 2 bases and J by 4 bases, with 11 bases between them. The CDR3 sequence is 14 residues long. CDR3 in amino acids: CASSLQLGFYGYTF. CDR3 in DNA: TGTGCCAGCAGTTTACAGCTCGGATTCTATGGCTACACCTTC.

This clone was counted only a few times. This sequence joins TRBV27 and TRBJ1-1; TRBD1 might be the D (6 bases). Germline V gives CDR1 MNHEY, CDR2 SMNVEV (reference sequence). The CDR3 is 17 residues long. V gave up 5 bases and J gave up 0 bases, with 19 bases separating them. The CDR3 reads CASSKPGQGGMNTEAFF. In DNA, the CDR3 is TGTGCCAGCAGTAAACCGGGACAAGGGGGTATGAACACTGAAGCTTTCTTT.

The V call is TRBV14, the J call TRBJ2-7; 7 bases map to TRBD1. With 4 bases clipped from V and 6 bases from J, the junction kept 9 bases outside the gene matches. The germline V gene encodes CDR1 SGHDN and CDR2 FVKESK. This CDR3 has 14 amino acids. CDR3 protein: CASSLDRVRAEQYF. CDR3 DNA: TGTGCCAGCAGCCTTGACAGGGTTAGGGCCGAGCAGTACTTC.

On this clone: Additional DNA sequences in this sample encode the identical CDR3. This rearrangement joins TRBV7-9 to TRBJ2-7; 7 bases map to TRBD2. Germline CDR1 SEHNR, CDR2 FQNEAQ (reference sequence). The CDR3 is made up of 13 amino acids. The V and J ends lost 2 bases and 2 bases, in that order; junction bases with no gene match: 0. The CDR3 region has the DNA TGTGCCAGCAGCTTAACTAGCGCCTACGAGCAGTACTTC. Its translation: CASSLTSAYEQYF.

J is TRBJ1-1 and V is TRBV5-1, with D uncertain. The CDR3 is made up of 13 amino acids. V was shortened by 1 base and J by 4 bases, with 8 bases between the two germline ends. Germline assignment: CDR1 SGHRS and CDR2 YFSETQ. CDR3 coding DNA: TGCGCCAGCAGCTTGTATGGTATCACTGAAGCTTTCTTT. Translating gives CASSLYGITEAFF.

CDR3 in DNA: TGTGCCAGCAGCTTGGGGGGACCAACTAATGAAAAACTGTTTTTT. This codes for CASSLGGPTNEKLFF. The chain links TRBV7-9 to TRBJ1-4, with a tentative D call TRBD1 (5 bases). Trimming pared 3 bases from V and 0 bases from J, leaving 8 bases between. The CDR3 extends over 15 amino acids. From germline, CDR1 is SEHNR and CDR2 FQNEAQ (reference sequence).

The gene calls are TRBV3-1 (or the pseudogene TRBV3-2) and TRBJ2-7; weak D call: TRBD1 (6 bases). Germline lookup yields CDR1 LGHDT and CDR2 YNNKEL (reference sequence). This CDR3 spans 15 amino acids. Trimming removed 0 bases from V and 3 bases from J, with 12 bases in between. CDR3 DNA sequence: TGTGCCAGCAGCCAAGAGGACAGAGAGATCTACGAGCAGTACTTC. It specifies CASSQEDREIYEQYF.

The chain employs TRBV28 and TRBJ1-2, with 7 bases fitting TRBD1. The CDR3 length is 13 residues. Trimming at V came to 6 bases and at J to 12 bases, leaving 13 bases not matched to a gene. Germline CDR1 and CDR2: MDHEN and SYDVKM. In DNA form, the CDR3 reads TGTGCCAGCAGAAAAGGGACAGCCACAAGAGACACCTTC. It yields the protein CASRKGTATRDTF.

The chain joins TRBV5-6 to TRBJ1-3; the D is unclear. The CDR3 is 14 residues long. Germline CDR1 is SGHDT and CDR2 is YYEEEE. The V and J ends lost 2 bases and 0 bases respectively, with 6 bases between them. The CDR3 coding sequence is TGTGCCAGCAGCTTCGGGAACTCTGGAAACACCATATATTTT. It encodes CASSFGNSGNTIYF.

The genes are TRBV7-9 and TRBJ2-2; D is possibly TRBD1 (5 bases). Between the trimmed V and J ends, which lost 3 bases and 4 bases, there was a span of 15 bases. Per the germline V gene, CDR1 is SEHNR and CDR2 is FQNEAQ (reference sequence). The CDR3 spans 16 residues. The CDR3 loop reads CASSFYPRASTGELFF. In DNA, the CDR3 is TGTGCCAGCAGCTTCTATCCCAGGGCGAGCACCGGGGAGCTGTTTTTT.

This chain joins TRBV28 and TRBJ2-1; the match to TRBD2 covers 11 bases. V lost 5 bases to trimming and J lost 4 bases; unmatched junction nucleotides: 7. There are 16 residues in the CDR3. In germline, CDR1 is MDHEN, CDR2 SYDVKM. Here the CDR3 reads CASSTRLAGNYNEQFF. CDR3 nucleotides: TGTGCCAGCAGTACACGACTAGCGGGGAATTACAATGAGCAGTTCTTC.

V is TRBV5-1 and J is TRBJ2-5; 8 bases are shared with TRBD2. Germline V gene lookup returns CDR1 SGHRS and CDR2 YFSETQ. The CDR3 runs to 16 residues. The J segment lost 4 bases and the V segment lost 4 bases, leaving 12 bases of the junction unmatched. The CDR3 nucleotides are TGCGCCAGCAGCCCCGAACTAGCGGTTGGGGGAGAGACCCAGTACTTC. Translated: CASSPELAVGGETQYF.

J is TRBJ2-1 and V is TRBV7-2, with D unresolved. The CDR3 has 11 amino acids. V gave up 5 bases and J gave up 4 bases, with 3 bases separating them. CDR1 SGHTA and CDR2 FQGNSA come from the germline V gene. The CDR3 here is CASSAYNEQFF. The CDR3 coding sequence is TGTGCCAGCAGCGCATACAATGAGCAGTTCTTC.

This clone showed up just once. CDR3 bases: TGTGCCAGCAGCCAAATGTCAGGGGGTCACGAGACCCAGTACTTC. It encodes CASSQMSGGHETQYF. The rearrangement links TRBV7-2 to TRBJ2-5, with TRBD1 identical over 7 bases. Germline CDR1 reads SGHTA; CDR2 reads FQGNSA. The CDR3 spans 15 residues. Germline trimming cut 5 bases from V and 5 bases from J; bases unmatched to any gene: 11. The variable domain in full, completed from reference TRBV7-2 and TRBJ2-5, reads GAGVSQSPSNKVTEKGKDVELRCDPISGHTALYWYRQSLGQGLEFLIYFQGNSAPDKSGLPSDRFSAERTGGSVSTLTIQRTQQEDSAVYLCASSQMSGGHETQYFGPGTRLLVL.